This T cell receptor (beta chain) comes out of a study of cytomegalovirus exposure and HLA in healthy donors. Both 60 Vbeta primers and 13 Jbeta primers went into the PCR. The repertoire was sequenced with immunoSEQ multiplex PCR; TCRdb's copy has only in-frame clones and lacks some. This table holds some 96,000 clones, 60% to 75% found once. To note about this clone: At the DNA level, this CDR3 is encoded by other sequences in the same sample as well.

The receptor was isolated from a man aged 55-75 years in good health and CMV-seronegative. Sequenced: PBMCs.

The CDR3 DNA is TGTGCCAGCAGTTCCGGGACAGCGAACACTGAAGCTTTCTTT. It translates to CASSSGTANTEAFF. The genes are TRBV28 and TRBJ1-1; 7 nucleotides match TRBD1. The CDR3 extends over 14 amino acids. Trimming took 4 bases from V and 1 from J; bases not matched to a gene: 3. Germline loops: CDR1 MDHEN, CDR2 SYDVKM. The full variable domain, in which reference TRBV28 and TRBJ1-1 provide the parts outside the CDR3, is DVKVTQSSRYLVKRTGEKVFLECVQDMDHENMFWYRQDPGLGLRLIYFSYDVKMKEKGDIPEGYSVSREKKERFSLILESASTNQTSMYLCASSSGTANTEAFFGQGTRLTVV.